Listed below are T cell receptor beta chains from one sample, sequenced in a study of shared clonotypes between healthy human individuals. Profiling relied on immunoSEQ multiplex PCR, and the TCRdb table lists in-frame clones only, not all of them. The sample yields roughly 550,000 clones, 95% seen once. The sequencing input was naive CD8+ T cells sorted from blood. Receptors originate from a woman in her twenties or thirties in good health. Both conserved end residues are part of each CDR3. The order of the fields is V gene, J gene, D gene, clone size, CDR3 DNA, CDR3 protein. The D gene is left open where the match is weak. Size is stated for part of the rows, as once, few or many counts, or as a class when the clone is expanded.

V: TRBV27; J: TRBJ1-5; D: TRBD1; size: NA; DNA: TGTGCCAGCACAGAGACAGGGGGCGTTCAGCCCCAGCATTTT; CDR3: CASTETGGVQPQHF
V: TRBV7-9; J: TRBJ1-3; D: NA; size: NA; DNA: TGTGCCAGCAGCTCAAATACAGGGCCCAACTCTGGAAACACCATATATTTT; CDR3: CASSSNTGPNSGNTIYF
V: TRBV4-2; J: TRBJ1-1; D: TRBD1; size: NA; DNA: TGTGCCAGCAGCCAAGTTCTGGACAGGGCTTCTAGTGACACTGAAGCTTTCTTT; CDR3: CASSQVLDRASSDTEAFF
V: TRBV29-1; J: TRBJ1-2; D: NA; size: NA; DNA: TGCAGCGTTGAATCAACCTACACCGACTATGGCTACACCTTC; CDR3: CSVESTYTDYGYTF
V: TRBV28; J: TRBJ1-1; D: TRBD1; size: NA; DNA: TGTGCCAGCAGACCTATGACAGGGGCCGTAGTGAAGACTGAAGCTTTCTTT; CDR3: CASRPMTGAVVKTEAFF
V: TRBV5-1; J: TRBJ1-5; D: NA; size: NA; DNA: TGCGCCAGCAGCCAGGAGGGAGGTAATCAGCCCCAGCATTTT; CDR3: CASSQEGGNQPQHF
V: TRBV6-1; J: TRBJ1-5; D: NA; size: NA; DNA: TGTGCCAGCGGTAGCAATCAGCCCCAGCATTTT; CDR3: CASGSNQPQHF
V: TRBV2; J: TRBJ2-1; D: TRBD1; size: NA; DNA: TGTGCCAGCAGTGAAGGGACAGGGGAAAACGAGCAGTTCTTC; CDR3: CASSEGTGENEQFF
V: TRBV28; J: TRBJ1-2; D: NA; size: few; DNA: TGTGCCAGCAGCGCTTCGGAGCTCGGCTACTATGGCTACACCTTC; CDR3: CASSASELGYYGYTF
V: TRBV7-8; J: TRBJ1-2; D: NA; size: NA; DNA: TGTGCCAGCAGCTTAGGCAACTCGGACTATGGCTACACCTTC; CDR3: CASSLGNSDYGYTF
V: TRBV9; J: TRBJ2-1; D: NA; size: few; DNA: TGTGCCAGCAGCGTTAGTTACAATGAGCAGTTCTTC; CDR3: CASSVSYNEQFF
V: TRBV2; J: TRBJ1-1; D: TRBD1; size: NA; DNA: TGTGCCAGCAGCGAACAGGGGATGAACACTGAAGCTTTCTTT; CDR3: CASSEQGMNTEAFF
V: TRBV28; J: TRBJ2-3; D: TRBD1; size: NA; DNA: TGTGCCAGCAGTTGGGGACAGGGGGCCACAGATACGCAGTATTTT; CDR3: CASSWGQGATDTQYF
V: TRBV13; J: TRBJ1-2; D: NA; size: NA; DNA: TGTGCCAGCAGCTCCCGCCTCCGAGCTAACCGGGAAGGGAACTATGGCTACACCTTC; CDR3: CASSSRLRANREGNYGYTF
V: TRBV11-2; J: TRBJ2-1; D: TRBD2; size: NA; DNA: TGTGCCAGCAGCTTAAGGGCGGGGGACAATGAGCAGTTCTTC; CDR3: CASSLRAGDNEQFF
V: TRBV5-6; J: TRBJ2-7; D: NA; size: NA; DNA: TGTGCCAGCAGCCACCTATCCTTGAGGTACGAGCAGTACTTC; CDR3: CASSHLSLRYEQYF
V: TRBV6-5; J: TRBJ1-1; D: NA; size: NA; DNA: TGTGCCAGCAGTTCGGACTTGAACACTGAAGCTTTCTTT; CDR3: CASSSDLNTEAFF
V: TRBV15; J: TRBJ1-5; D: NA; size: NA; DNA: TGTGCCACCAGCAGAGATCGAAGGGGTCAGCCCCAGCATTTT; CDR3: CATSRDRRGQPQHF
V: TRBV4-2; J: TRBJ1-1; D: NA; size: once; DNA: TGTGCCAGCAGCCACTCGAACACTGAAGCTTTCTTT; CDR3: CASSHSNTEAFF
V: TRBV7-9; J: TRBJ1-1; D: NA; size: NA; DNA: TGTGCCAGCAGCCCCGCCCTTATCGGACTTAACACTGAAGCTTTCTTT; CDR3: CASSPALIGLNTEAFF
V: TRBV28; J: TRBJ1-1; D: NA; size: NA; DNA: TGTGCCAGCAGTTTAATACGGGCTCGGACCGAAGCTTTCTTT; CDR3: CASSLIRARTEAFF
V: TRBV27; J: TRBJ2-1; D: TRBD2; size: NA; DNA: TGTGCCAGCACTCCCCTGAGCGGGAGGGCTGTTGAGCAGTTCTTC; CDR3: CASTPLSGRAVEQFF
V: TRBV19; J: TRBJ2-1; D: TRBD1; size: NA; DNA: TGTGCCAGTAGTATAGGTTTGGGACAGGGGCCCTACAATGAGCAGTTCTTC; CDR3: CASSIGLGQGPYNEQFF
V: TRBV6-4; J: TRBJ2-7; D: TRBD1; size: NA; DNA: TGTGCCAGCACAGAGGGACAGAGCAAGTTCTCCTACGAGCAGTACTTC; CDR3: CASTEGQSKFSYEQYF
V: TRBV29-1; J: TRBJ2-1; D: TRBD2; size: NA; DNA: TGCAGCGTTCCCGGACTAGCGGGGGACAATGAGCAGTTCTTC; CDR3: CSVPGLAGDNEQFF
V: TRBV28; J: TRBJ1-6; D: TRBD1; size: NA; DNA: TGTGCCAGCAGTTTGACAGGGATCAATTCCGGTTCACCCCTCCACTTT; CDR3: CASSLTGINSGSPLHF
V: TRBV27; J: TRBJ1-1; D: TRBD1; size: NA; DNA: TGTGCCAGCAGTTCTCAAGACCGACAGGGATTCGACACTGAAGCTTTCTTT; CDR3: CASSSQDRQGFDTEAFF
V: TRBV10-3; J: TRBJ2-1; D: NA; size: NA; DNA: TGTGCCATCAGGTTCAAAAGCTACAATGAGCAGTTCTTC; CDR3: CAIRFKSYNEQFF
V: TRBV7-9; J: TRBJ2-5; D: TRBD1; size: NA; DNA: TGTGCCAGCAGCGAGACAGGGGGTAAACAAGAGACCCAGTACTTC; CDR3: CASSETGGKQETQYF
V: TRBV2; J: TRBJ2-7; D: NA; size: NA; DNA: TGTGCCAGCAGTGTCGGGAGGACCAACAGGGGAGAGGGCTACGAGCAGTACTTC; CDR3: CASSVGRTNRGEGYEQYF
V: TRBV28; J: TRBJ2-3; D: TRBD2; size: NA; DNA: TGTGCCAGCAGTTACGGACTAGCGGGACCACCTAGCACAGATACGCAGTATTTT; CDR3: CASSYGLAGPPSTDTQYF
V: TRBV28; J: TRBJ1-5; D: NA; size: NA; DNA: TGTGCCAGCAGTTTCCCTCCCTGGGGACAAAGGGCGAGCAATCAGCCCCAGCATTTT; CDR3: CASSFPPWGQRASNQPQHF
V: TRBV2; J: TRBJ2-7; D: TRBD2; size: NA; DNA: TGTGCCAGCAGTCCGGGGGGGGAAGGGTACTTC; CDR3: CASSPGGEGYF
V: TRBV5-1; J: TRBJ1-4; D: NA; size: NA; DNA: TGCGCCAGCAGTCTCAGCGGGCATGAGAATGAAAAACTGTTTTTT; CDR3: CASSLSGHENEKLFF
V: TRBV28; J: TRBJ2-1; D: TRBD2; size: NA; DNA: TGTGCCAGCAGTTTTCGGACTAGCGGAAACAATGAGCAGTTCTTC; CDR3: CASSFRTSGNNEQFF
V: TRBV9; J: TRBJ2-3; D: TRBD2; size: NA; DNA: TGTGCCAGCAGCGTAGTCGGGGCGGGAGGTTTTCATACGCAGTATTTT; CDR3: CASSVVGAGGFHTQYF
V: TRBV27; J: TRBJ2-3; D: TRBD2; size: NA; DNA: TGTGCCAGCAGTTTGGTTCTAGCGGGAGGGTCAGATACGCAGTATTTT; CDR3: CASSLVLAGGSDTQYF
V: TRBV11-2; J: TRBJ2-2; D: NA; size: NA; DNA: TGTGCCAGCAGCTTAGGACCGGGACAATGGAACACCGGGGAGCTGTTTTTT; CDR3: CASSLGPGQWNTGELFF
V: TRBV13; J: TRBJ1-3; D: NA; size: NA; DNA: TGTGCCAGCAGCTTTCGGAACTCTGGAAACACCATATATTTT; CDR3: CASSFRNSGNTIYF
V: TRBV5-4; J: TRBJ2-7; D: TRBD1; size: NA; DNA: TGTGCCAGCAGCTTGTCGGATCGCCAGGGGGCCTACGAGCAGTACTTC; CDR3: CASSLSDRQGAYEQYF
V: TRBV6-6; J: TRBJ2-3; D: NA; size: NA; DNA: TGTGCCAGCAGTGGGGACTCATGGGCACCAGATACGCAGTATTTT; CDR3: CASSGDSWAPDTQYF
V: TRBV27; J: TRBJ1-1; D: NA; size: once; DNA: TGTGCCAGCAGTTTCCGGTCCAAGAGTGAAGCTTTCTTT; CDR3: CASSFRSKSEAFF
V: TRBV27; J: TRBJ2-1; D: NA; size: NA; DNA: TGTGCCAGCAGTTTAACCATAGGAGGCGATGAGCAGTTCTTC; CDR3: CASSLTIGGDEQFF
V: TRBV9; J: TRBJ1-6; D: TRBD1; size: NA; DNA: TGTGCCAGCAGCGAATCAGACAGGGGTTGGGATTCACCCCTCCACTTT; CDR3: CASSESDRGWDSPLHF
V: TRBV5-6; J: TRBJ1-4; D: NA; size: NA; DNA: TGTGCCAGCAGCTTGGGTGGGACGGATGAAAAACTGTTTTTT; CDR3: CASSLGGTDEKLFF
V: TRBV14; J: TRBJ2-7; D: NA; size: NA; DNA: TGTGCCAGCAGCCATCACGGGGATTCCTACGAGCAGTACTTC; CDR3: CASSHHGDSYEQYF
V: TRBV4-2; J: TRBJ1-1; D: NA; size: NA; DNA: TGTGCCAGCAGCCAAGTGGGTAACACTGAAGCTTTCTTT; CDR3: CASSQVGNTEAFF
V: TRBV28; J: TRBJ2-4; D: TRBD2; size: once; DNA: TGTGCCAGCAGTTTGCGGGAGAGGGACAAAAACATTCAGTACTTC; CDR3: CASSLRERDKNIQYF
V: TRBV6-1; J: TRBJ1-3; D: NA; size: NA; DNA: TGTGCCAGCACGGGACCGCCGAGCTCTGGAAACACCATATATTTT; CDR3: CASTGPPSSGNTIYF
V: TRBV4-1; J: TRBJ2-7; D: NA; size: once; DNA: TGCGCCAGCAGCCAAGATTATGGGGGGTCCTACGAGCAGTACTTC; CDR3: CASSQDYGGSYEQYF
V: TRBV4-1; J: TRBJ2-2; D: NA; size: once; DNA: TGCGCCAGCAGCCAAGGGGCGTCCTGGGAGCTGTTTTTT; CDR3: CASSQGASWELFF
V: TRBV13; J: TRBJ1-1; D: NA; size: NA; DNA: TGTGCCAGCAGCTTAGTAACAGTGAACACTGAAGCTTTCTTT; CDR3: CASSLVTVNTEAFF
V: TRBV5-4; J: TRBJ2-1; D: NA; size: NA; DNA: TGTGCCAGCAGCCATAGCTCCTACAATGAGCAGTTCTTC; CDR3: CASSHSSYNEQFF
V: TRBV9; J: TRBJ2-1; D: NA; size: NA; DNA: TGTGCCAGCAATGGGGCGGACCCCCTGAACAATGAGCAGTTCTTC; CDR3: CASNGADPLNNEQFF
V: TRBV29-1; J: TRBJ1-5; D: NA; size: NA; DNA: TGCAGCGTTGAAGACCCCCAGGATAGCAATCAGCCCCAGCATTTT; CDR3: CSVEDPQDSNQPQHF